The 16 T cell receptor beta chains given below trace back to one sample, sequenced in a study of PD-1 blockade in classical Hodgkin lymphoma (dated by TCRdb to 2020 to 2021). Sample time point, as interpreted from the label and publication: cycle 4 day 1 (C4D1), after less than seven weeks of nivolumab. Every trial patient had relapsed after autologous stem cell transplantation, and cohorts A, B and C differed in prior brentuximab vedotin exposure. The library was obtained by the immunoSEQ multiplex PCR assay. The clones in this table, taken by TCRdb from immuneACCESS, are in-frame only. Not every clone is retained; where verified, under half of the shortfall comes from an unresolved V gene, and the cause of the rest is unknown. This sample comprises tens of thousands of clones, around 90% of them detected only once. The top ten constitute approximately 15% of the sample. The sequencing here drew on peripheral blood mononuclear cells (PBMCs), taken before the fourth cycle of nivolumab. These receptors were taken from a human donor with classical Hodgkin lymphoma.

The chain employs TRBV6-5 and TRBJ2-1; 9 positions agree with TRBD2. V lost 2 bases and J lost 14; bases outside the gene matches: 7. Germline V gene lookup returns CDR1 MNHEY and CDR2 SVGAGI. This CDR3 is built from 13 residues. CDR3 sequence: CASSYEEASGKFF. The CDR3 DNA reads as TGTGCCAGCAGTTACGAGGAGGCTAGCGGGAAGTTCTTC.

V gene TRBV10-3 combines with J gene TRBJ2-7; 7 positions agree with TRBD2. This CDR3 has 12 residues. Germline-derived CDR1 and CDR2 are ENHRY and SYGVKD. Germline trimming cut 5 bases from V and 3 bases from J; bases unmatched to any gene: 1. The CDR3 protein is CAISWGGYEQYF. DNA of the CDR3: TGTGCCATCAGTTGGGGGGGCTACGAGCAGTACTTC.

This chain links TRBV6-5 with TRBJ1-2, with TRBD1 as a possible D gene (6 bases). The CDR3 runs to 14 residues. V lost 0 bases and J 6 bases, leaving 11 bases between the germline ends. The germline CDR1 and CDR2 sequences are MNHEY and SVGAGI. The CDR3 here is CASSYSEGGNGYTF. In DNA, the CDR3 is TGTGCCAGCAGTTACTCCGAAGGGGGGAATGGCTACACCTTC.

The rearrangement joins TRBV5-1 to TRBJ2-7; D unclear. The CDR3 is 14 residues long. The germline V gene has CDR1 SGHRS and CDR2 YFSETQ. V was trimmed by 4 bases and J by 2 bases, leaving 13 bases between them. The CDR3 reads CASSPNLEAYEQYF. For the CDR3, the DNA is TGCGCCAGCAGCCCTAATCTCGAAGCCTACGAGCAGTACTTC. Filled out from reference TRBV5-1 and TRBJ2-7, the complete variable domain reads KAGVTQTPRYLIKTRGQQVTLSCSPISGHRSVSWYQQTPGQGLQFLFEYFSETQRNKGNFPGRFSGRQFSNSRSEMNVSTLELGDSALYLCASSPNLEAYEQYFGPGTRLTVT.

The rearrangement uses TRBV7-2 and TRBJ2-7; 9 bases agree with TRBD1. V dropped 5 bases and J dropped 7; count of bases not matched to a gene: 6. CDR3 size: 13 residues. Per germline, CDR1 SGHTA and CDR2 FQGNSA. The CDR3 region has the DNA TGTGCCAGCAGCAAAAACAGGGGGCAAGAGCAGTACTTC. Translated: CASSKNRGQEQYF.

The chain uses TRBV5-1 and TRBJ2-1, with D possibly matching TRBD2 (5 bases). Germline V lookup: CDR1 SGHRS, CDR2 YFSETQ. This CDR3 has 12 amino acids. V was shortened by 7 bases and J by 4 bases, with 9 bases between the two germline ends. This CDR3 is CASRSGYNEQFF. CDR3 bases: TGCGCCAGCCGGAGCGGATACAATGAGCAGTTCTTC.

The chain has TRBV27 and TRBJ1-1; the D gene is possibly TRBD1 (5 bases). Between the trimmed V and J ends, which lost 10 bases and 0 bases, there was a span of 24 bases. Germline CDR1 and CDR2: MNHEY and SMNVEV (reference sequence). The CDR3 runs to 17 residues. CDR3 region: CAINMGGTAHMNTEAFF. CDR3 DNA sequence: TGTGCCATCAACATGGGCGGGACGGCACACATGAACACTGAAGCTTTCTTT.

This chain joins TRBV11-3 and TRBJ2-2; TRBD1 matches 9 bases. Trimming took 5 bases from V and 2 from J; bases not matched to a gene: 6. The germline gives CDR1 SGHNT, CDR2 YENEEA. The CDR3 extends over 16 amino acids. CDR3 coding DNA: TGTGCCAGCAGCCCCCCGGGACAGGGAAACACCGGGGAGCTGTTTTTT. It specifies CASSPPGQGNTGELFF.

V gene TRBV11-3 combines with J gene TRBJ2-3; weak D call: TRBD2 (5 bases). V was trimmed by 3 bases and J by 4 bases, leaving 14 bases between them. Looked up from germline, CDR1 is SGHNT and CDR2 is YENEEA. This CDR3 spans 15 amino acids. CDR3: CASSFYLASADTQYF. CDR3 coding DNA: TGTGCCAGCAGCTTTTACCTAGCAAGCGCAGATACGCAGTATTTT.

This chain uses TRBV29-1 with TRBJ2-3; D uncertain. Trimming left V 8 bases short and J 5 bases short, with 11 bases between. The CDR3 is 11 amino acids. Germline assignment: CDR1 SQVTM and CDR2 ANQGSEA. CDR3 amino acids: CSQKYRDTQYF. CDR3 bases: TGCAGCCAAAAGTACCGAGATACGCAGTATTTT.

The genes are TRBV4-1 and TRBJ2-7, with 7 bases fitting TRBD1. The CDR3 contains 15 residues. Germline V gene lookup returns CDR1 MGHRA and CDR2 YSYEKL. Trimming took 3 bases from V and 3 from J; bases not matched to a gene: 8. CDR3 in amino acids: CASSQGKTGYYEQYF. CDR3 nucleotide sequence: TGCGCCAGCAGCCAGGGGAAGACAGGGTACTACGAGCAGTACTTC.

The V call is TRBV12-5, the J call TRBJ2-7; D is unresolved. This CDR3 spans 13 amino acids. The V gene lost 1 base and the J gene lost 0 bases, with 4 bases spanning the gap. Germline CDR1 is LGHNT and CDR2 is FRNRAP. For the CDR3, the DNA is TGTGCTAGTGGTTTGGAACCCTCCTACGAGCAGTACTTC. Its protein product is CASGLEPSYEQYF.

This chain connects TRBV7-6 to TRBJ2-3; 12 bases line up with TRBD2. Trimming cost V 5 bases and J 4 bases; bases outside gene matches: 16. The CDR3 is 19 amino acids. Per germline, CDR1 SGHVS and CDR2 FNYEAQ. The CDR3 region has the DNA TGTGCCAGCAGCAGACTAGCGGGAGCGGATATGGTGGGGGCAGATACGCAGTATTTT. Protein product: CASSRLAGADMVGADTQYF.

The chain employs TRBV11-3 and TRBJ2-3, with TRBD2 matching 7 bases. The CDR3 is 16 residues long. The V gene's germline CDR1 is SGHNT and CDR2 YENEEA. After removal of 1 base from V and 3 bases from J, the junction contained 7 bases not matched to a gene. The CDR3 DNA follows: TGTGCCAGCAGCTTAGTCGCGGGAGCGTCAACAGATACGCAGTATTTT. Encoded protein: CASSLVAGASTDTQYF. Full variable domain (outside the CDR3, taken from reference TRBV11-3 and TRBJ2-3): EAGVVQSPRYKIIEKKQPVAFWCNPISGHNTLYWYLQNLGQGPELLIRYENEEAVDDSQLPKDRFSAERLKGVDSTLKIQPAELGDSAVYLCASSLVAGASTDTQYFGPGTRLTVL.

The CDR3 coding sequence is TGTGCTTCGCAGGGAACCTACGAGCAGTACTTC. This codes for CASQGTYEQYF. The chain carries TRBV11-2 and TRBJ2-7; a weak D match, TRBD1 (5 bases). Germline assignment: CDR1 SGHAT and CDR2 FQNNGV. The CDR3 has 11 amino acids.

The V call is TRBV11-2, the J call TRBJ2-5; possible D gene TRBD2, 6 bases. The CDR3 is 15 residues long. Deletions cut 5 bases from V and 2 bases from J, with 15 bases between. CDR1 is SGHAT, CDR2 FQNNGV, per germline. CDR3 coding DNA: TGTGCCAGCAGCCGACCGGGACTCCAACAAGAGACCCAGTACTTC. Translated, it gives CASSRPGLQQETQYF.